These 25 T cell receptor beta chains were sequenced from one sample in a study of cytomegalovirus exposure and HLA in healthy donors. Vbeta (60) and Jbeta (13) primers were used in the PCR. Generated by immunoSEQ multiplex PCR, the TCRdb table keeps only in-frame clones and is missing some. In the table there are around 160,000 clones, approximately 80% of which are singletons. The sequencing sample was made of PBMCs. These receptors were taken from a woman under 30 in good health and CMV-seronegative.

This clone was picked up a small number of times. The rearrangement joins TRBV5-1 to TRBJ2-1; 7 bases match TRBD1. In germline, CDR1 is SGHRS, CDR2 YFSETQ. V dropped 2 bases and J dropped 0; count of bases not matched to a gene: 5. The CDR3 contains 16 residues. In DNA form, the CDR3 reads TGCGCCAGCAGCTTTGTACAGGGGATCTCCTACAATGAGCAGTTCTTC. It is translated as CASSFVQGISYNEQFF.

The chain employs TRBV2 and TRBJ1-4, with D maybe TRBD1 (6 bases). Germline V gene sequence: CDR1 SNHLY, CDR2 FYNNEI. V shed 5 bases and J shed 5 bases, with 9 bases lying between them. The CDR3 loop spans 13 amino acids. DNA for the CDR3: TGTGCCAGCAGTTGGACAGTGAATGAAAAACTGTTTTTT. Translation gives CASSWTVNEKLFF.

The CDR3 here is CASSTYGTGNEAFF. CDR3 nucleotide sequence: TGTGCCAGCAGCACGTACGGGACAGGCAATGAAGCTTTCTTT. The chain recombines TRBV7-2 with TRBJ1-1, with 8 bases aligning to TRBD1. V trimming: 5 bases; J trimming: 7 bases; junction bases outside the gene matches: 9. The CDR3 is made up of 14 amino acids. Looked up from germline, CDR1 is SGHTA and CDR2 is FQGNSA.

V and J are TRBV19 and TRBJ2-3; 9 bases fit TRBD1. CDR1 is LNHDA, CDR2 SQIVND, per germline (reference sequence). V lost 6 bases and J lost 5; bases outside the gene matches: 9. This CDR3 is built from 15 residues. The CDR3 DNA reads TGTGCCAGTAGACCGGGACAGGGAAAGGGAGATACGCAGTATTTT. Protein sequence: CASRPGQGKGDTQYF.

This chain uses TRBV5-6 with TRBJ1-1, with D possibly being TRBD1 (6 bases). V shed 5 bases and J shed 3 bases, with 17 bases lying between them. Germline V gene data show CDR1 as SGHDT and CDR2 as YYEEEE. The CDR3 has 15 amino acids. The CDR3 loop is CASSLGGGVDTEAFF. As DNA, the CDR3 is TGTGCCAGCAGTCTAGGGGGGGGAGTAGACACTGAAGCTTTCTTT.

The chain combines TRBV7-8 with TRBJ2-7, with 9 bases lining up with TRBD2. J was trimmed by 9 bases and V by 5 bases; bases with no gene match: 8. The V gene's germline CDR1 is SGHVS and CDR2 FQNEAQ. The CDR3 loop spans 13 amino acids. CDR3 sequence: CASSPPAGGMQYF. DNA for the CDR3: TGTGCCAGCAGCCCTCCAGCGGGGGGTATGCAGTACTTC.

This clone was seen once. CDR3 loop: CASSSFPTGGTYYGYTF. The CDR3 DNA reads as TGCGCCAGCAGCTCCTTTCCAACAGGGGGTACTTACTATGGCTACACCTTC. The chain links TRBV5-1 to TRBJ1-2; 8 bases match TRBD1. CDR1 is SGHRS, CDR2 YFSETQ, per germline. The J segment lost 3 bases and the V segment lost 3 bases, leaving 13 bases of the junction unmatched. This CDR3 region has 17 residues. Using reference TRBV5-1 and TRBJ1-2 for the parts outside the CDR3, the full variable domain is KAGVTQTPRYLIKTRGQQVTLSCSPISGHRSVSWYQQTPGQGLQFLFEYFSETQRNKGNFPGRFSGRQFSNSRSEMNVSTLELGDSALYLCASSSFPTGGTYYGYTFGSGTRLTVV.

This chain joins TRBV19 and TRBJ2-2; no definite D call. This CDR3 region has 13 residues. Germline loops: CDR1 LNHDA, CDR2 SQIVND (reference sequence). The V and J ends lost 3 bases and 6 bases respectively, with 8 bases between them. CDR3 nucleotide sequence: TGTGCCAGTAGTATTTCTGGGCCCGGGGAGCTGTTTTTT. Translation: CASSISGPGELFF.

This rearrangement joins TRBV27 to TRBJ2-7; 8 positions agree with TRBD1. V trimming: 6 bases; J trimming: 3 bases; junction bases outside the gene matches: 7. The germline gives CDR1 MNHEY, CDR2 SMNVEV (reference sequence). This CDR3 has 14 amino acids. CDR3 in DNA: TGTGCCAGCAGAGACCAGGGGGCTAGCTACGAGCAGTACTTC. Amino acids: CASRDQGASYEQYF.

The V gene is TRBV19, the J gene TRBJ1-1; TRBD1 aligns across 7 bases. Per germline, CDR1 LNHDA and CDR2 SQIVND (reference sequence). The CDR3 is made up of 13 amino acids. V shed 10 bases, J shed 7 bases, and the junction held 12 bases outside the gene matches. The CDR3 DNA reads as TGTGCCACCGGGGGGGCAGGGGGGCTTGAAGCTTTCTTT. Its translation: CATGGAGGLEAFF.

This clone was seen once. This sequence joins TRBV9 and TRBJ2-1; 7 nucleotides line up with TRBD2. This CDR3 is 15 amino acids long. Trimming took 3 bases from V and 4 from J; bases not matched to a gene: 7. Germline lookup yields CDR1 SGDLS and CDR2 YYNGEE. The chain's CDR3 is CASSARLAHYNEQFF. The DNA for the CDR3 is TGTGCCAGCAGCGCCCGACTAGCACATTACAATGAGCAGTTCTTC.

This chain connects TRBV6-6 to TRBJ2-3; D might be TRBD1 (5 bases). CDR3 length equals 12 residues. Trimming left V 0 bases short and J 14 bases short, with 12 bases between. The germline V gene has CDR1 MNHNY and CDR2 SVGAGI (reference sequence). The CDR3 coding sequence is TGTGCCAGCAGTTACTCGGGGCCAAAGTGGTATTTT. Its translation: CASSYSGPKWYF.

V gene TRBV19 combines with J gene TRBJ2-7; D is perhaps TRBD2 (5 bases). V lost 3 bases and J 0 bases, leaving 9 bases between the germline ends. CDR1 is LNHDA, CDR2 SQIVND, per germline (reference sequence). The CDR3 contains 14 residues. The CDR3 spells CASSIRDASYEQYF. The CDR3 DNA is TGTGCCAGTAGTATCCGGGATGCCTCCTACGAGCAGTACTTC. The full variable domain, completed using reference TRBV19 and TRBJ2-7, is DGGITQSPKYLFRKEGQNVTLSCEQNLNHDAMYWYRQDPGQGLRLIYYSQIVNDFQKGDIAEGYSVSREKKESFPLTVTSAQKNPTAFYLCASSIRDASYEQYFGPGTRLTVT.

CDR3 amino acids: CASSLPGGNTIYF. The CDR3 DNA sequence: TGTGCCAGCAGCTTGCCGGGGGGAAACACCATATATTTT. The chain carries TRBV5-6 and TRBJ1-3; no clear D gene. The CDR3 runs to 13 residues. V gave up 1 base and J gave up 4 bases, with 6 bases separating them. Germline values: CDR1 SGHDT, CDR2 YYEEEE.

The V call is TRBV2, the J call TRBJ2-7; a possible D gene is TRBD1 (5 bases). V shed 10 bases and J shed 0 bases, with 16 bases lying between them. This CDR3 has 14 amino acids. The germline V gene encodes CDR1 SNHLY and CDR2 FYNNEI. CDR3 DNA sequence: TGTGCCATCACAATTTTGACAGCCTCCTACGAGCAGTACTTC. Amino acids: CAITILTASYEQYF.

DNA for the CDR3: TGTGCCAGCAGTGAAGTGGAGGGACACTATGGCTACACCTTC. Its protein product is CASSEVEGHYGYTF. The rearrangement joins TRBV2 to TRBJ1-2, with D possibly being TRBD1 (5 bases). V shed 1 base and J shed 3 bases, with 9 bases lying between them. The CDR3 contains 14 residues. Germline CDR1 and CDR2: SNHLY and FYNNEI.

The chain is built from TRBV6-1 and TRBJ1-6; 9 positions agree with TRBD1. Germline CDR1 is MNHNS and CDR2 is SASEGT. The CDR3 spans 15 residues. V trimming: 2 bases; J trimming: 9 bases; junction bases outside the gene matches: 5. The CDR3 nucleotides read TGTGCCAGCAGTGAAAGGGACAGGGAAGGTTCACCCCTCCACTTT. Translating it yields CASSERDREGSPLHF.

V usage is TRBV4-2 and J usage is TRBJ2-5; D call uncertain. Trimming pared 2 bases from V and 7 bases from J, leaving 17 bases between. This CDR3 has 15 residues. Germline CDR1 LGHNA, CDR2 YNFKEQ. CDR3 sequence reads: CASSQFSGGHRTQYF. The CDR3 DNA reads TGTGCCAGCAGCCAATTCAGTGGTGGGCACCGGACCCAGTACTTC.

The rearrangement uses TRBV18 and TRBJ2-3; 7 bases map to TRBD1. Germline-derived CDR1 and CDR2 are KGHSH and LQKENI. The V gene end was trimmed by 3 bases and the J gene end by 3 bases; junction bases not matched to a gene: 6. This CDR3 spans 15 amino acids. CDR3 bases: TGTGCCAGCTCACCCCGGACAGGAAGGACAGATACGCAGTATTTT. Translated, it gives CASSPRTGRTDTQYF. The full variable domain, with the rest looked up from reference TRBV18 and TRBJ2-3, is NAGVMQNPRHLVRRRGQEARLRCSPMKGHSHVYWYRQLPEEGLKFMVYLQKENIIDESGMPKERFSAEFPKEGPSILRIQQVVRGDSAAYFCASSPRTGRTDTQYFGPGTRLTVL.

This sequence joins TRBV5-5 and TRBJ1-5; D unclear. Germline V CDR1 and CDR2: SGHKS, YYEKEE (reference sequence). Trimming took off 2 bases at V and 2 bases at J, with 17 bases between the two ends. This CDR3 contains 17 residues. CDR3 in DNA: TGTGCCAGCAGCTTTGGGATGGAGGGCCCAGGCAATCAGCCCCAGCATTTT. This gives the protein CASSFGMEGPGNQPQHF.

The V gene is TRBV10-1, the J gene TRBJ2-7; D gene ambiguous. The CDR3 totals 9 residues. Trimming took off 7 bases at V and 5 bases at J, with 3 bases between the two ends. Germline assignment: CDR1 WNHNN and CDR2 SYGVQD (reference sequence). The CDR3 sequence: CASTDEQYF. CDR3 coding DNA: TGCGCCAGCACAGACGAGCAGTACTTC.

This chain joins TRBV6-5 and TRBJ1-2; tentative D call: TRBD1 (6 bases). The germline CDR1 and CDR2 sequences are MNHEY and SVGAGI. With 6 bases removed from V and 4 bases from J, the gap between germline ends came to 12 bases. The CDR3 is 13 residues long. CDR3 residues: CASRTGHPYGYTF. Written as DNA, the CDR3 is TGTGCCAGCAGGACGGGACACCCCTATGGCTACACCTTC.

This chain uses TRBV4-1 with TRBJ2-5, with a tentative D call TRBD2 (6 bases). CDR1 and CDR2 (germline): MGHRA, YSYEKL. Between the trimmed V and J ends, which lost 1 base and 5 bases, there was a span of 11 bases. The CDR3 consists of 14 residues. The chain's CDR3 is CASSQGTGRETQYF. As DNA, the CDR3 is TGCGCCAGCAGCCAAGGAACGGGGAGGGAGACCCAGTACTTC.

This clone was picked up one time. The chain uses TRBV6-5 and TRBJ1-1; D not certain. The germline V and J ends were trimmed by 0 bases and 9 bases, with 14 bases remaining between them. Germline-derived CDR1 and CDR2 are MNHEY and SVGAGI. This CDR3 has 14 residues. The CDR3 region has the DNA TGTGCCAGCAGTTACTCAATGAGGTACCTGAAAGCTTTCTTT. Translating it yields CASSYSMRYLKAFF.

CDR3 sequence reads: CASSDSYNQPQHF. The CDR3 region has the DNA TGTGCCAGTAGTGACAGTTACAATCAGCCCCAGCATTTT. The V and J genes are TRBV19 and TRBJ1-5; D perhaps matches TRBD1 (5 bases). The CDR3 runs 13 residues. Germline V lookup: CDR1 LNHDA, CDR2 SQIVND (reference sequence). Deletions cut 5 bases from V and 3 bases from J, with 8 bases between.